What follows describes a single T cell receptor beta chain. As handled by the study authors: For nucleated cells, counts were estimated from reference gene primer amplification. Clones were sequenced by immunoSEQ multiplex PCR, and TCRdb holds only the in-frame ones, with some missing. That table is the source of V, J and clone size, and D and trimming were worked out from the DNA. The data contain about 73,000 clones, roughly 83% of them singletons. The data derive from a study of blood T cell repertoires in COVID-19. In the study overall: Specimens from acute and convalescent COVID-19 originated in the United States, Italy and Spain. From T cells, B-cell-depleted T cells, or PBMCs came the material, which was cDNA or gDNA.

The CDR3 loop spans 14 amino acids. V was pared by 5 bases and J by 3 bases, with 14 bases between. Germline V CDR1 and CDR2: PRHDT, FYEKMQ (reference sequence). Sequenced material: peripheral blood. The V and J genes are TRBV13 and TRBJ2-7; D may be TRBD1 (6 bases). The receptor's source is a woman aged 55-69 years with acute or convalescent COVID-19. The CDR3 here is CASSRWTASYEQYF. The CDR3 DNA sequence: TGTGCCAGCAGCCGATGGACAGCGAGCTACGAGCAGTACTTC.